This T cell receptor beta chain was identified in a study of cytomegalovirus exposure and HLA in healthy donors (TCRdb year 2017). With regard to the full study: An earlier analysis of several hundred of the donors reported 250 to 350 Gb of sequence data and around 110 million unique TCR beta sequences from around 200 million T cells. An early release that covered 500 to 800 HLA-typed donors contained around 300 gigabases of sequencing data and some 87 million unique TCR sequences. The genetic ancestry cluster associated with self-reported Caucasian donors included 65% to 90% of the roughly 410 genotyped donors. The study aimed to test whether signatures of past pathogen exposure could be identified by cataloging public T cell receptors. The study profiled the T cell repertoires of 500 to 800 subjects by immunosequencing and related them to cytomegalovirus serostatus. In addition to the first cohort of about 650 subjects, a separate validation cohort of 130 or so different subjects was used. The study combined high-throughput TCR immunosequencing, statistical association of individual TCRs with disease status, and machine learning to predict cytomegalovirus infection status. A later analysis re-examined previously published TCR beta repertoires from roughly 720 donors and added high-resolution HLA genotyping to investigate patterns of TCR occurrence. In the later analysis, no new phenotypic data were used to find candidate immune exposures; instead, reliance was placed on TCR beta sequences and their occurrence across donors. To decide whether each TCR beta V gene segment behaved as functional or pseudogenic, an earlier analysis of fewer than 750 of the donors relied on high-throughput TCR beta sequencing. Alongside the repertoire data, information on donor age, sex, ethnicity and CMV serostatus was compiled. A later genetic analysis used genome-wide SNP genotypes for about 55% of the 666 donors, treating that subset as a discovery cohort. Every repertoire in the discovery cohort had been generated on one and the same sequencing platform. Both class I and class II loci were covered by HLA typing, at four-digit resolution. Typing coverage varied by locus: about 620-640 donors for A, B, C, DRB1 and DQB1; approximately 560 for DQA1; over 600 for DPA1; roughly 470 for DPB1. A handful of DR-DQ haplotypes were handled as single units for association and clustering because linkage in the cohort was strong. On average, 235,054 unique TCR beta nucleotide sequences were sequenced per donor among some 420 genotyped donors of the cohort, with 15% to 20% of those sequences being non-productive. Here is what the overall study found, with its caveats: In a later analysis, HLA-associated TCR beta chains were found to be more clonally expanded and to have lower generation probabilities than equally common non-associated chains. A later genetic analysis associated a missense DCLRE1C variant with V-gene and J-gene trimming of TCR beta chains, and an independent cohort replicated the association. Most TCR sequences were seen in very few donors, while some public TCRs were found in many individuals. HLA typing was unavailable for some donors at each locus, so association tests used only the typed subset. Correlated functional status among segregating V segments might reflect linkage disequilibrium, but an unknown experimental factor could not be ruled out. The presence/absence analyses assumed that sequencing depth was roughly uniform across donors, and that assumption may not be true. Assigning TCR associations to individual alleles was difficult when HLA alleles, especially DR and DQ, strongly co-occurred. Because counts were too low, under 20 rarely observed V segments, including chromosome 9 orphons, were left out of the earlier analysis of some 600 of the donors. A further reported finding was that TCR beta sequences accurately predicted the HLA-A and HLA-B alleles for most subjects in the first cohort. The 87-base-pair reads could not distinguish some IMGT-functional V segments, including TRBV6-2 and TRBV6-3, so those segments were excluded. A few of the identified cytomegalovirus-associated TCR beta chains were confirmed in vitro to be specific for cytomegalovirus antigens. This cohort had only TCR beta chains sequenced, and the lack of alpha or paired-chain data limited which features could be detected. In an earlier analysis of under 600 of the donors, most TCR beta V segments were observed in productive rearrangements about 90% or about 30% of the time, broadly matching IMGT annotations. Specific HLA alleles were associated with 15,000 to 20,000 TCR beta sequences at a false discovery rate of 0.05 in a later analysis. The authors suggested that the approach could potentially be extended to other disease states and immunological phenotypes. For the cohort, immune exposure information was limited to CMV serostatus. According to a later analysis, most CMV-associated TCR beta chains appeared to be HLA-restricted, and the HLA associations seemed to be driven largely by CMV exposure. According to a later genetic analysis, donors in an Asian-associated ancestry cluster had fewer N-insertions in productive TCRs than the roughly 670-donor mean. In a later analysis, TCR association rates were found to vary across HLA loci, with the most associated TCRs seen for DRB1 alleles and the fewest for HLA-C alleles. According to a later analysis, parvovirus B19, influenza, CMV and Epstein-Barr virus appeared linked to several top co-occurrence clusters. A cluster of highly shared sequence variants was judged likely to represent a technical artifact of the sequencing pipeline. In both the original and validation cohorts, the classifier was reported to diagnose cytomegalovirus status with high specificity and sensitivity. In the study, 150 to 200 TCR beta chains were listed as associated with cytomegalovirus.

Library preparation used the immunoSEQ multiplex PCR assay. A mixture of 60 forward primers for TCR Vbeta segments and 13 reverse primers for TCR Jbeta segments was used in the multiplex PCR. The CDR3 region of rearranged TCR beta genes was amplified from genomic DNA with a multiplex PCR assay. The amplified TCR beta libraries were sequenced on the Illumina HiSeq System as 87-base-pair reads. The original pipeline was this. In a later analysis, tens of millions of unique TCR beta chains were counted across the 650 to 700 repertoires, and about 10 million of these chains were shared by at least two donors. A nearest-neighbor algorithm error-corrected the raw reads and collapsed the reads into unique sequences, merging closely related sequences to remove PCR and sequencing errors. V, D and J gene segments were assigned by aligning CDR3 sequences to IMGT reference sequences. For a sequence to be retained, a match of at least six nucleotides was required to both a V gene segment and a J gene segment. A rearrangement was called productive if the CDR3 had no stop codons and remained in frame with V and J, and every other rearrangement was called non-productive. CDR3 was defined by IMGT convention, running from the second conserved V-encoded cysteine to the conserved J-encoded phenylalanine. The earlier analysis of approximately 590 of the donors excluded any sequence lacking an unambiguous match to a single V gene segment. An earlier analysis of fewer than 750 of the donors classified V segments as functional when productive rearrangements were above 56.7% and as segregating when the standard deviation between donors was above 5%. A statistical classification framework was built for diagnosing cytomegalovirus status from the catalog of TCR beta chain sequences. In a later analysis, TCR nucleotide sequences were compared against IMGT/GENE-DB human TR gene sequences so that V and J genes could be assigned. The TCRdist pipeline was used in a later analysis to assign CDR3 sequences and most-parsimonious VDJ recombination scenarios. A later analysis defined each TCR beta chain by its CDR3 amino acid sequence plus V-gene family, and excluded reads lacking a unique V-gene family. A later analysis removed 450 to 600 highly shared, low-generation-probability nucleotide sequences to deal with suspected cross-contamination and a sequencing artifact. A later analysis calculated a clonal expansion index for each public chain from normalized within-repertoire ranks of inferred template counts. Generation probabilities in a later analysis came from a VDJ recombination model fitted to out-of-frame rearrangements, and those results were checked against IGoR. In a later analysis, hypergeometric tests were used to score TCR-TCR, TCR-HLA and TCR-CMV co-occurrence, with a repertoire-size bias correction applied to TCR pairs. A later analysis estimated false discovery rates by permuting HLA or CMV assignments 20 times. In a later analysis, co-occurring TCRs were grouped using DBSCAN, with TCRdist sequence similarity added in when clustering inside HLA-allele-positive subsets. Repertoires with fewer than 30,000 or more than 120,000 public chains, plus five repertoires with anomalous nucleotide sharing, were excluded from co-occurrence clustering. TCRdb took this table from immuneACCESS and kept in-frame rearrangements with V and J called. Such tables lack part of the clones; where checked against another copy, unresolved V genes explain under half of the gap, and the rest is unexplained. From that table come the V and J calls and clone size; the DNA was used to work out D and trimming. This sample is represented by 150,000 to 200,000 clones; 80% to 85% of them were singletons. The ten top clones hold 4.1% of the sample.

Based on the germline V gene (reference sequence), the CDR1 and CDR2 sequences are GTSNPN and SVGIG. The germline V and J ends show losses of 2 bases and 1 base respectively, and no gene match explains 3 bases of the junction. Including cysteine and phenylalanine, the CDR3 has 14 amino acids. The entry retains the CDR3 DNA only, 42 bases that are in frame from base 1. The cohort comprised 710 or so healthy bone marrow donors. At the time of sampling, all cohort members were nominally healthy, though unrecorded immune exposures were likely present. The donor was CMV seropositive and belonged to the group of 270 or so seropositive cohort members. Every donor gave a peripheral blood sample, and the peripheral blood mononuclear cells from that sample were used for TCR beta sequencing. Genomic DNA was extracted from the blood cell samples with the Qiagen DNeasy Blood Extraction Kit. About this clone: There is no known antigen for this receptor. The record has no base qualities; no much larger clone is one base away.

The sequencing input was PBMCs. The sequence was obtained from a man aged 45-60 years in good health and CMV-seropositive. The receptor chain draws on TRBV30 and TRBJ1-1, with 8 bases in between that match TRBD1. The CDR3 protein is CAWSPGTGNTEAFF. Read as DNA, the sequence is TGTGCCTGGAGTCCCGGGACAGGGAACACTGAAGCTTTCTTT.